In this sample, the clone carrying this T cell receptor (beta chain) turned up once. Its antigen is still unknown. Likely a read error: the CDR3 ends without its conserved phenylalanine or tryptophan. Each CDR3 protein is one row after TCRdb ran MiXCR on the reads. The sample has around 900,000 distinct CDR3 sequences, 31% seen once. Per germline, CDR1 SGHVS and CDR2 FQNEAQ. This CDR3 is built from 14 residues. V lost 2 bases and J 8 bases, leaving 13 bases between the germline ends. This record belongs to a study of T cell repertoires in cytomegalovirus infection. Source: cultured CD8+ T cells from PBMCs, taken from culture after CMV antigen stimulation. The sequence came from a human donor in good health (CMV status not recorded). Some clones in this sample may be carry-over from other donors' samples. The chain couples TRBV7-8 to TRBJ2-1; D is unclear. The CDR3 loop reads CASSLSLGRDEQFL. DNA for the CDR3: TGTGCCAGCAGCTTATCTTTGGGTCGGGATGAGCAGTTCTTA.